The rows below give T cell receptor beta chains drawn from one sample of a study of tumor-infiltrating lymphocytes in primary liver carcinoma. Each CDR3 protein gets one entry after TCRdb re-called the multiplex PCR reads with MiXCR. The profile shows 330,000 or so distinct CDR3 sequences, roughly 61% of them singletons. The sequenced sample consisted of peripheral blood. The receptors were gathered from a man between 35 and 55 years old with primary liver carcinoma and hepatitis B virus infection. Both conserved end residues are trimmed from each CDR3.

cdr3_aa: ASSSIGTTTDEKLF
j_call: TRBJ1-4
v_call: TRBV4-2

cdr3_aa: SALADTQY
j_call: TRBJ2-3
v_call: TRBV29-1

cdr3_aa: ASSLARDKLDTEAF
j_call: TRBJ1-1
v_call: TRBV11-2

cdr3_aa: AGSLGKAVYNEQF
j_call: TRBJ2-1
v_call: TRBV11-2

cdr3_aa: AISEQGTNTGELF
j_call: TRBJ2-2
v_call: TRBV10-3

cdr3_aa: SIEDPTGGQTYEQY
j_call: TRBJ2-7
v_call: TRBV29-1

cdr3_aa: ASSLRQGANTEAF
j_call: TRBJ1-1
v_call: TRBV5-1

cdr3_aa: ASSLRDRVAGDLF
j_call: TRBJ2-2
v_call: TRBV4-1

cdr3_aa: ASSPPRGDSQETQY
j_call: TRBJ2-5
v_call: TRBV18

cdr3_aa: VSSEAGQGHLL
j_call: TRBJ1-2
v_call: TRBV6-1

cdr3_aa: AWSGDGGYEQY
j_call: TRBJ2-7
v_call: TRBV30

cdr3_aa: ASSIQERQGYNEQF
j_call: TRBJ2-1
v_call: TRBV5-5

cdr3_aa: ASSLGGGTETF
j_call: TRBJ1-1
v_call: TRBV11-2

cdr3_aa: ASSYGQIRVAGELF
j_call: TRBJ2-2
v_call: TRBV5-1

cdr3_aa: ANSLETYWVTFYNEQF
j_call: TRBJ2-1
v_call: TRBV11-3

cdr3_aa: VSSFHVGGLKEKLF
j_call: TRBJ1-4
v_call: TRBV6-9

cdr3_aa: ASTVAGDTDTQY
j_call: TRBJ2-3
v_call: TRBV11-2

cdr3_aa: AWSPWTGKLNTEAF
j_call: TRBJ1-1
v_call: TRBV30

cdr3_aa: ASSFDRKKF
j_call: TRBJ2-1
v_call: TRBV11-2

cdr3_aa: ASGDRTEGTGELF
j_call: TRBJ2-2
v_call: TRBV12-5

cdr3_aa: ASSPKGPGGKNTGELF
j_call: TRBJ2-2
v_call: TRBV6-1